The 17 T cell receptor beta chains below come from one sample, sequenced in a study of PD-1 and CTLA-4 blockade in melanoma. The table came from immunoSEQ multiplex PCR; TCRdb's copy has only in-frame clones and leaves some out. The sample lists 7,200 or so clones; under 90% were seen once. The input for sequencing was CD8+ T cells from peripheral blood, taken before anti-PD-1 treatment. The source is a human donor with melanoma.

The chain employs TRBV10-2 and TRBJ1-5, with D uncertain. The V end was cut by 7 bases, the J end by 0 bases, with 7 bases between. Germline values: CDR1 WSHSY, CDR2 SAAADI. The CDR3 extends over 13 amino acids. This CDR3 is CASKAYSNQPQHF. Written as DNA, the CDR3 is TGCGCCAGCAAGGCATATAGCAATCAGCCCCAGCATTTT.

The chain joins TRBV2 to TRBJ1-5; possible D gene TRBD1, 6 bases. CDR1 and CDR2 from the germline V gene are SNHLY and FYNNEI. V gave up 5 bases and J gave up 11 bases, with 13 bases separating them. The CDR3 contains 12 residues. CDR3 loop: CASSTGIRAQHF. In DNA, the CDR3 is TGTGCCAGCAGTACAGGGATAAGGGCCCAGCATTTT. The variable domain in full, completed from reference TRBV2 and TRBJ1-5, reads EPEVTQTPSHQVTQMGQEVILRCVPISNHLYFYWYRQILGQKVEFLVSFYNNEISEKSEIFDDQFSVERPDGSNFTLKIRSTKLEDSAMYFCASSTGIRAQHFGDGTRLSIL.

This clone appeared once. V gene TRBV27 combines with J gene TRBJ1-1, with D perhaps matching TRBD1 (6 bases). Germline V gene sequence: CDR1 MNHEY, CDR2 SMNVEV (reference sequence). The CDR3 loop spans 14 amino acids. Trimming shortened V by 6 bases and J by 1 base, and 12 bases separated the two germline ends. The CDR3 sequence is CASSTRTANTEAFF. CDR3 nucleotide sequence: TGTGCCAGCAGCACTAGGACAGCGAACACTGAAGCTTTCTTT.

This clone is medium-sized. V gene TRBV7-9 combines with J gene TRBJ2-7; no definite D call. V was pared by 5 bases and J by 0 bases, with 8 bases between. The CDR3 loop spans 13 amino acids. Germline CDR1 is SEHNR and CDR2 is FQNEAQ (reference sequence). The CDR3 is CASSAGNSYEQYF. CDR3 bases: TGTGCCAGCAGCGCAGGAAACTCCTACGAGCAGTACTTC.

V and J are TRBV6-6 and TRBJ2-1, with TRBD1 as a possible D gene (6 bases). Germline loops: CDR1 MNHNY, CDR2 SVGAGI (reference sequence). The germline V and J ends were trimmed by 5 bases and 5 bases, with 10 bases remaining between them. This CDR3 is built from 13 residues. CDR3 coding DNA: TGTGCCAGCAGTCACTACAGGGACAATGAGCAGTTCTTC. Its protein product is CASSHYRDNEQFF.

This chain links TRBV5-4 with TRBJ2-3; 10 bases are shared with TRBD1. In germline, CDR1 is SGHNT, CDR2 YYREEE (reference sequence). The CDR3 contains 14 residues. Trimming removed 5 bases from V and 9 bases from J; junction bases left unmatched: 9. In DNA form, the CDR3 reads TGTGCCAGCAGTTCCGGGACAGGGGTGGGGACGCAGTATTTT. Translation gives CASSSGTGVGTQYF.

The rearrangement uses TRBV6-6 and TRBJ1-1; TRBD1 is a possible D gene (6 bases). The CDR3 has 15 amino acids. V was cut by 1 base and J by 7 bases, with 16 bases left in between. CDR1 is MNHNY and CDR2 is SVGAGI in the germline V gene (reference sequence). CDR3 in amino acids: CASSYLYTGSGEAFF. The CDR3, as DNA: TGTGCCAGCAGTTACTTGTATACAGGGTCTGGTGAAGCTTTCTTT.

The chain is built from TRBV30 and TRBJ2-2; unclear D gene. The CDR3 length is 13 residues. The V end was cut by 3 bases, the J end by 1 base, with 6 bases between. Germline V gives CDR1 GTSNPN, CDR2 SVGIG (reference sequence). The CDR3 here is CAWRVQNTGELFF. In nucleotides, the CDR3 is TGTGCCTGGAGGGTACAGAACACCGGGGAGCTGTTTTTT.

The rearrangement links TRBV5-6 to TRBJ2-1; 8 bases fit TRBD2. The V gene's germline CDR1 is SGHDT and CDR2 YYEEEE. The CDR3 spans 14 residues. J was trimmed by 6 bases and V by 3 bases; bases with no gene match: 5. CDR3: CASSSGTSFNEQFF. The CDR3 coding sequence is TGTGCCAGCAGCTCCGGGACTAGTTTCAATGAGCAGTTCTTC.

This chain links TRBV29-1 with TRBJ1-3; 8 bases align to TRBD1. V lost 5 bases to trimming and J lost 0 bases; unmatched junction nucleotides: 6. CDR3 length: 15 amino acids. Germline loops: CDR1 SQVTM, CDR2 ANQGSEA. The DNA of the CDR3 is TGCAGCGTTCTACAGGGGGAGCTCTCTGGAAACACCATATATTTT. It codes for CSVLQGELSGNTIYF. The whole variable domain, remainder taken from reference TRBV29-1 and TRBJ1-3, is SAVISQKPSRDICQRGTSLTIQCQVDSQVTMMFWYRQQPGQSLTLIATANQGSEATYESGFVIDKFPISRPNLTFSTLTVSNMSPEDSSIYLCSVLQGELSGNTIYFGEGSWLTVV.

This chain uses TRBV6-6 with TRBJ2-5; 10 nucleotides align to TRBD2. Germline lookup yields CDR1 MNHNY and CDR2 SVGAGI (reference sequence). Losses at the gene ends were 6 bases for V and 4 bases for J; bases not matched to a gene: 11. This CDR3 has 16 amino acids. CDR3 residues: CASSPYASGGGETQYF. The CDR3 bases are TGTGCCAGCAGCCCCTACGCTAGCGGGGGAGGAGAGACCCAGTACTTC.

The count of this clone is one. The chain uses TRBV27 and TRBJ2-1; 9 nucleotides match TRBD1. V shed 4 bases, J shed 7 bases, and the junction held 2 bases outside the gene matches. This CDR3 has 13 residues. The germline V gene has CDR1 MNHEY and CDR2 SMNVEV (reference sequence). In DNA form, the CDR3 reads TGTGCCAGCAGTTGGACAGGGGCAAATGAGCAGTTCTTC. Translating it yields CASSWTGANEQFF.

This chain connects TRBV19 to TRBJ1-1, with 9 positions matching TRBD1. The CDR3 covers 16 residues. Germline CDR1 reads LNHDA; CDR2 reads SQIVND (reference sequence). Trimming at V came to 5 bases and at J to 4 bases, leaving 11 bases not matched to a gene. The CDR3: CASSPTQGAVGTEAFF. As DNA, the CDR3 is TGTGCCAGTAGTCCGACACAGGGGGCAGTGGGCACTGAAGCTTTCTTT.

The chain links TRBV3-1 (or the pseudogene TRBV3-2) to TRBJ1-2; TRBD1 matches 8 bases. Unmatched junction bases numbered 10, after V lost 4 bases and J lost 3 bases. Germline assignment: CDR1 LGHDT and CDR2 YNNKEL (reference sequence). The CDR3 is made up of 16 amino acids. The CDR3 loop reads CASSLTGQVHYYGYTF. CDR3 nucleotides: TGTGCCAGCAGCCTCACGGGACAGGTGCACTACTATGGCTACACCTTC.

The chain employs TRBV12-3 or TRBV12-4 and TRBJ2-1; D ambiguous. The CDR3 spans 12 residues. V was trimmed by 4 bases and J by 8 bases, leaving 9 bases between them. CDR3 DNA: TGTGCCAGCAGTTCCAGTTTTGATGAGCAGTTCTTC. It translates to CASSSSFDEQFF.

The count of this clone is one. The rearrangement uses TRBV12-3 or TRBV12-4 and TRBJ2-1; D is possibly TRBD2 (5 bases). This CDR3 comprises 12 residues. V was clipped by 2 bases and J by 9 bases, with 8 bases between them. The CDR3 reads CASSLSAGEQFF. DNA for the CDR3: TGTGCCAGCAGTTTATCGGCGGGTGAGCAGTTCTTC.

The V gene is TRBV29-1, the J gene TRBJ2-7; tentative D call: TRBD1 (6 bases). Germline V CDR1 and CDR2: SQVTM, ANQGSEA. Trimming pared 7 bases from V and 7 bases from J, leaving 14 bases between. The CDR3 spans 11 residues. In DNA form, the CDR3 reads TGCAGCGCAAACAGGGTCGGGGAGCAGTACTTC. Translation: CSANRVGEQYF.